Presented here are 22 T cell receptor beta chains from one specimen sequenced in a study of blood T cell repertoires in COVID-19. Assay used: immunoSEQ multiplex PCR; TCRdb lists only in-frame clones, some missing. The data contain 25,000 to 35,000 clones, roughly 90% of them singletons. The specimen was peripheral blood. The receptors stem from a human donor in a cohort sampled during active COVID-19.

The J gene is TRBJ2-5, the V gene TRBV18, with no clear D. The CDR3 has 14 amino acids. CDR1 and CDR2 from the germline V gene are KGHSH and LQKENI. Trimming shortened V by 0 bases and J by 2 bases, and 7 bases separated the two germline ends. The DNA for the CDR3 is TGTGCCAGCTCACCACCATCCGTTCAAGAGACCCAGTACTTC. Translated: CASSPPSVQETQYF.

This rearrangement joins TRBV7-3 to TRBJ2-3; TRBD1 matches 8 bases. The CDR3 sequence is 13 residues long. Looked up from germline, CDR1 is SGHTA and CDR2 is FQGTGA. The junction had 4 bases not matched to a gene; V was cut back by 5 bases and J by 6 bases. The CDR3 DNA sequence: TGTGCCAGCAGCACAGGGGGGCCGGATACGCAGTATTTT. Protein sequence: CASSTGGPDTQYF.

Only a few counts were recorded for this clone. In DNA form, the CDR3 reads TGTGCCACCAGTGGCCCTTGGGACAAGATCTCCTACGAGCAGTACTTC. Translation: CATSGPWDKISYEQYF. The V call is TRBV24-1, the J call TRBJ2-7, with D possibly being TRBD1 (6 bases). The CDR3 length is 16 residues. Between the trimmed V and J ends, which lost 5 bases and 0 bases, there was a span of 16 bases. CDR1 KGHDR and CDR2 SFDVKD come from the germline V gene.

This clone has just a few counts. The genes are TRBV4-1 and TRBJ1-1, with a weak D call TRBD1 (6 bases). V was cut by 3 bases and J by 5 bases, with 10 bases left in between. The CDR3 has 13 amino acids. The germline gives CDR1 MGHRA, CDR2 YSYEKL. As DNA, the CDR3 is TGCGCCAGCAGCCAGTACAGGGATACTGAAGCTTTCTTT. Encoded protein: CASSQYRDTEAFF.

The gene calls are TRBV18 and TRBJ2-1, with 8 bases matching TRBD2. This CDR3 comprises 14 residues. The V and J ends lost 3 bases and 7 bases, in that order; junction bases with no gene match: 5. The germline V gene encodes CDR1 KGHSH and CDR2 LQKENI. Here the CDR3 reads CASSPSRGGNEQFF. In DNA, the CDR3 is TGTGCCAGCTCACCCAGCCGGGGGGGGAATGAGCAGTTCTTC.

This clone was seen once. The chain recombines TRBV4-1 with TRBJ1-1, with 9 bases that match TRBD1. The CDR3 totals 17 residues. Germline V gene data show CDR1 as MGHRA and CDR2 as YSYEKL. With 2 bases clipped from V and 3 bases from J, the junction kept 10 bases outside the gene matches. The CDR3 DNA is TGCGCCAGCAGCCAAAAGGACAGGGGTAGCTTCGACACTGAAGCTTTCTTT. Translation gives CASSQKDRGSFDTEAFF.

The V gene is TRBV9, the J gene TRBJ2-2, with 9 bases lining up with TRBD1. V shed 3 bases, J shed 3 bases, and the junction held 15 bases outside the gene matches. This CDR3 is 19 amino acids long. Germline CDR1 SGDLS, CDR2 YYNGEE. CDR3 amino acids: CASSGGGTGTLPDTGELFF. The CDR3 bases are TGTGCCAGCAGCGGGGGCGGGACAGGGACCCTCCCTGACACCGGGGAGCTGTTTTTT.

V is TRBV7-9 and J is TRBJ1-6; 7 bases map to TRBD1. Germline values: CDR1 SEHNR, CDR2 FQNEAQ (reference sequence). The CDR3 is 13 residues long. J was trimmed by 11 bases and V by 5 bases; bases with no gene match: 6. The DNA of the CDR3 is TGTGCCAGCAGCCTCGACAGGGCCCCACCCCTCCACTTT. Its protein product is CASSLDRAPPLHF.

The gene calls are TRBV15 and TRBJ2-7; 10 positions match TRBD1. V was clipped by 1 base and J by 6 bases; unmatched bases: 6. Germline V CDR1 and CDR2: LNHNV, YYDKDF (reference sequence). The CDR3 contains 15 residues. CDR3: CATSRARQGAGEQYF. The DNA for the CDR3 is TGTGCCACCAGCAGAGCAAGACAGGGGGCGGGCGAGCAGTACTTC.

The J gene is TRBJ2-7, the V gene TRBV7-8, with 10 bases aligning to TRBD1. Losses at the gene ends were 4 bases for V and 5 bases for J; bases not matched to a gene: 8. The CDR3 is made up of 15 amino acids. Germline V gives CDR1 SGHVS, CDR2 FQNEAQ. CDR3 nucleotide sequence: TGTGCCAGCAGCTCTAGGTGGACAGGGGGAAACGAGCAGTACTTC. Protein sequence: CASSSRWTGGNEQYF. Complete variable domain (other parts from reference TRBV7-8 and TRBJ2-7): GAGVSQSPRYKVAKRGQDVALRCDPISGHVSLFWYQQALGQGPEFLTYFQNEAQLDKSGLPSDRFFAERPEGSVSTLKIQRTQQEDSAVYLCASSSRWTGGNEQYFGPGTRLTVT.

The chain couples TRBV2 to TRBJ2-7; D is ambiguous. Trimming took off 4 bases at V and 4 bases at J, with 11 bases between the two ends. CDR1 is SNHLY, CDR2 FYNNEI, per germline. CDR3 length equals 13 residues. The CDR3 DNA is TGTGCCAGCAGTGCAGGCCTCCAATACGAGCAGTACTTC. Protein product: CASSAGLQYEQYF.

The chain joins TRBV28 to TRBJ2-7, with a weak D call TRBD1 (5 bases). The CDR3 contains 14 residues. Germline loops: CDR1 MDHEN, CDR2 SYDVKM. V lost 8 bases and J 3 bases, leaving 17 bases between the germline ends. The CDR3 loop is CASVRTLGFYEQYF. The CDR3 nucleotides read TGTGCCAGCGTACGGACACTGGGCTTCTACGAGCAGTACTTC.

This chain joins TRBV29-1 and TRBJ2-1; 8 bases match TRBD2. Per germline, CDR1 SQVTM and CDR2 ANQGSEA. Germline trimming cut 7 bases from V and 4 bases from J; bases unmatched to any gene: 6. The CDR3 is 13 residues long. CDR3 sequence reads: CSGGRLAYNEQFF. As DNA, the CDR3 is TGCAGCGGAGGGAGACTAGCGTACAATGAGCAGTTCTTC.

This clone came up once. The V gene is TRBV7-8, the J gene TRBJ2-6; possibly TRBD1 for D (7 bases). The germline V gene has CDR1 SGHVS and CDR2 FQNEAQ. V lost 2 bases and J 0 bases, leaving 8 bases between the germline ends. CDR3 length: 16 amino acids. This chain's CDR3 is CASSLQGGSGANVLTF. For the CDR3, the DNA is TGTGCCAGCAGCTTACAGGGGGGCTCTGGGGCCAACGTCCTGACTTTC.

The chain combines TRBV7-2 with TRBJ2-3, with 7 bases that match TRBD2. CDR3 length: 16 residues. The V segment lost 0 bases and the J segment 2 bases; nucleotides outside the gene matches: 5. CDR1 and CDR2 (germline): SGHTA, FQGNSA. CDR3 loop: CASSLASGLVTDTQYF. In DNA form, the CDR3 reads TGTGCCAGCAGCTTAGCATCCGGACTAGTCACAGATACGCAGTATTTT.

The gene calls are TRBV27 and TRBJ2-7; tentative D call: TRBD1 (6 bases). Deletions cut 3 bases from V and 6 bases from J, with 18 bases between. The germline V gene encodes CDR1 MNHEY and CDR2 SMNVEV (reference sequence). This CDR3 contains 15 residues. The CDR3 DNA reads TGTGCCAGCAGTTTTTACAGACCCCAACAGGGCGAGCAGTACTTC. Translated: CASSFYRPQQGEQYF.

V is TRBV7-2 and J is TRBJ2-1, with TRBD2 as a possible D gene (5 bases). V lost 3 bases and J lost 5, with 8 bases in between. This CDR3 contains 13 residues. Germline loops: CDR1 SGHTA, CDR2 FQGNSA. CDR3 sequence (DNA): TGTGCCAGCAGCTTGGGAGCGGACAATGAGCAGTTCTTC. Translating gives CASSLGADNEQFF.

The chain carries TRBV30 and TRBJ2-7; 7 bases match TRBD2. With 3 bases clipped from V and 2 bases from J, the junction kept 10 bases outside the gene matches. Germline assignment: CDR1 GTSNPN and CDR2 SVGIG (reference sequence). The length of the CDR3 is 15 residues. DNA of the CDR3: TGTGCCTGGAGGGATAAGAGGGGAGGGCCCTACGAGCAGTACTTC. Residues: CAWRDKRGGPYEQYF.

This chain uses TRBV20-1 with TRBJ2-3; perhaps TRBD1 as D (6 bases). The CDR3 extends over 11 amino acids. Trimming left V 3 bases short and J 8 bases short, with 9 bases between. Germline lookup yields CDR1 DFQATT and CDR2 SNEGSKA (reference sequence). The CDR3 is CSARTGGTQYF. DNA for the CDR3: TGCAGTGCTAGGACAGGAGGTACGCAGTATTTT.

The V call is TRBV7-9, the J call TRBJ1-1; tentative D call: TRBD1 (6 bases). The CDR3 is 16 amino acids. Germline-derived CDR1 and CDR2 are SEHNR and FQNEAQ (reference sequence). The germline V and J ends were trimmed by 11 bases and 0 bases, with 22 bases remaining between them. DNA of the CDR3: TGTGCCGCGGGGGGACTCCGGACAGACATGAACACTGAAGCTTTCTTT. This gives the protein CAAGGLRTDMNTEAFF.

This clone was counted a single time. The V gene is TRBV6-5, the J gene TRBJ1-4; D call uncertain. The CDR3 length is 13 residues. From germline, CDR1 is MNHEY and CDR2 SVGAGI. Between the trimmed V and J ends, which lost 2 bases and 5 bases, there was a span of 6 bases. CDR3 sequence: CASSYRANEKLFF. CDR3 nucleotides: TGTGCCAGCAGTTACCGAGCAAATGAAAAACTGTTTTTT.

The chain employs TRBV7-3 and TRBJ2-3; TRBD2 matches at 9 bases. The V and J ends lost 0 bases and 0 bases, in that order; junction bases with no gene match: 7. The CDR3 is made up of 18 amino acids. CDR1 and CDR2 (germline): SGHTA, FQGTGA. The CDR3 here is CASSLTRASGASTDTQYF. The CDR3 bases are TGTGCCAGCAGCTTAACGCGCGCTAGCGGGGCTAGCACAGATACGCAGTATTTT.